This note documents a single T cell receptor (beta chain) sequence. This sample is part of a study of blood T cell repertoires in COVID-19. On the study more broadly: COVID-19 samples, acute and convalescent, were from the United States, Italy and Spain. T cells, B-cell-depleted T cells, or PBMCs supplied cDNA or gDNA.

Germline CDR1 and CDR2: SGHTA and FQGNSA. The V and J ends lost 1 base and 4 bases respectively, with 11 bases between them. The CDR3 sequence is 15 residues long. Per the authors' pipeline: The assay estimated nucleated cells by amplifying reference gene primers. Profiling relied on immunoSEQ multiplex PCR, and the TCRdb table lists in-frame clones only, not all of them. That table supplies the V and J calls and clone size; D and trimming were determined from the DNA. The table lists over 200,000 clones, about 88% of them singletons. J is TRBJ2-4 and V is TRBV7-2; no clear D gene. The clonotype originates from a woman in her forties who had recovered from COVID-19. The specimen was peripheral blood. Here the CDR3 reads CASSLGAPPKNIQYF. DNA of the CDR3: TGTGCCAGCAGCTTAGGGGCCCCCCCGAAAAACATTCAGTACTTC. Combining the CDR3 with reference TRBV7-2 and TRBJ2-4 gives the whole variable domain GAGVSQSPSNKVTEKGKDVELRCDPISGHTALYWYRQSLGQGLEFLIYFQGNSAPDKSGLPSDRFSAERTGGSVSTLTIQRTQQEDSAVYLCASSLGAPPKNIQYFGAGTRLSVL.